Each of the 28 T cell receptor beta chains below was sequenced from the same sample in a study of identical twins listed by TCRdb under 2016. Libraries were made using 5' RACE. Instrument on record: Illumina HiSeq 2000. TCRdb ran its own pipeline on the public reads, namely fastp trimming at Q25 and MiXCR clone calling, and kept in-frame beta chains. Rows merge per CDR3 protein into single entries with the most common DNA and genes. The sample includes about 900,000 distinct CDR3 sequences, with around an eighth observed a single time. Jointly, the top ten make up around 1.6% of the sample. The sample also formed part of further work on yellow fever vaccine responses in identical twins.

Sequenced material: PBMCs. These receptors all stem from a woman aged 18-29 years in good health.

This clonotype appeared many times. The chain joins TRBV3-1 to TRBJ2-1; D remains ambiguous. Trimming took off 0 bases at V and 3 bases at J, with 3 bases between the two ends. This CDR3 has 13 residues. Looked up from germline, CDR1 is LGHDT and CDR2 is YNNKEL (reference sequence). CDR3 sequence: CASSQENYNEQFF. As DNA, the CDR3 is TGTGCCAGCAGCCAAGAGAACTACAATGAGCAGTTCTTC.

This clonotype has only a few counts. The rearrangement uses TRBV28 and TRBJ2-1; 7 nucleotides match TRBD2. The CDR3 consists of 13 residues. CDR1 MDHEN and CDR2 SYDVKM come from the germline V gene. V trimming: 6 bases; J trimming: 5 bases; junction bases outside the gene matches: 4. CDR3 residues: CASSLAVDNEQFF. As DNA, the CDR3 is TGTGCCAGCAGCCTAGCGGTTGACAATGAGCAGTTCTTC.

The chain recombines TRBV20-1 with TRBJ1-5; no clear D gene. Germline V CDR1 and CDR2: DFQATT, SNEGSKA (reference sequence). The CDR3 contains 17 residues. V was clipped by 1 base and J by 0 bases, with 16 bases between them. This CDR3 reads CSARGGRNTNSNQPQHF. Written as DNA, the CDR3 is TGCAGTGCTAGAGGAGGCAGAAACACCAATAGCAATCAGCCCCAGCATTTT.

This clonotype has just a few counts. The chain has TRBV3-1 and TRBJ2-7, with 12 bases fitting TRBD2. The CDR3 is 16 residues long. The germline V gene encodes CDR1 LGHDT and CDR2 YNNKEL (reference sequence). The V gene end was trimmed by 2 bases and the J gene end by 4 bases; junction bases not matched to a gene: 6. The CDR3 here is CASSQNGLAGIYEQYF. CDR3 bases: TGTGCCAGCAGCCAAAACGGACTAGCGGGAATTTACGAGCAGTACTTC.

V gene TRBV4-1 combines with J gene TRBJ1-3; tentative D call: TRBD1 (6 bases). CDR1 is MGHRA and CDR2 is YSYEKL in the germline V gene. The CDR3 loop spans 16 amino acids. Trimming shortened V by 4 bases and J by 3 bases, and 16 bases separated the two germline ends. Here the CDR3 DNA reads TGCGCCAGCAGCCTAAGGGGGGAGAGGAGTGGAAACACCATATATTTT. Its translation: CASSLRGERSGNTIYF.

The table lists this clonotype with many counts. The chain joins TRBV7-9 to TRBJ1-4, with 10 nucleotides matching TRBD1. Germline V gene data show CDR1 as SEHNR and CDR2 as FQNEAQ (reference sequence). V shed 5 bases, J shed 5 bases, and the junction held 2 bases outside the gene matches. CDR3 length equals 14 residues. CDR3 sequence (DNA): TGTGCCAGCAGCCGGGGACAGGGGAATGAAAAACTGTTTTTT. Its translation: CASSRGQGNEKLFF.

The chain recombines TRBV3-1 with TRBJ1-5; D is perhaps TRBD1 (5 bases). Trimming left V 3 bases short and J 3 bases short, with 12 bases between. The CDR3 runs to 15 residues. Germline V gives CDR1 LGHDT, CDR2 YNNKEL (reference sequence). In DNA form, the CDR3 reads TGTGCCAGCAGCCAGACAGCTAGCCCCAATCAGCCCCAGCATTTT. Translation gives CASSQTASPNQPQHF. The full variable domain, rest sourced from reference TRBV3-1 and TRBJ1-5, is DTAVSQTPKYLVTQMGNDKSIKCEQNLGHDTMYWYKQDSKKFLKIMFSYNNKELIINETVPNRFSPKSPDKAHLNLHINSLELGDSAVYFCASSQTASPNQPQHFGDGTRLSIL.

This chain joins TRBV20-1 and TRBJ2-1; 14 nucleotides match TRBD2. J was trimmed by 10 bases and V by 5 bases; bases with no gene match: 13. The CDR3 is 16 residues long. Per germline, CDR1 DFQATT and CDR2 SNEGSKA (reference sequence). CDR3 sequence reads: CSAPGPGLAGVGEQFF. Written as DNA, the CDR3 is TGCAGTGCTCCTGGACCGGGACTAGCGGGAGTCGGGGAGCAGTTCTTC.

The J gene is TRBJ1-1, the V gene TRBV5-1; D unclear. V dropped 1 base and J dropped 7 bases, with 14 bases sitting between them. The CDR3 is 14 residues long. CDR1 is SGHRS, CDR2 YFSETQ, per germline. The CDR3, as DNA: TGCGCCAGCAGCTTGTTCGTAGCAGAAAGTGAAGCTTTCTTT. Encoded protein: CASSLFVAESEAFF.

The CDR3 DNA follows: TGCGCCAGCAGCCTCAGGGACGGGGGAGAGCAGTACGTC. Its translation is CASSLRDGGEQYV. The chain joins TRBV4-1 to TRBJ2-7, with a possible D match to TRBD2 (6 bases). This CDR3 has 13 amino acids. The germline gives CDR1 MGHRA, CDR2 YSYEKL. Trimming pared 4 bases from V and 7 bases from J, leaving 14 bases between.

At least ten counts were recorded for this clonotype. The CDR3 sequence is CASSFQGARGYTF. DNA for the CDR3: TGCGCCAGCAGCTTTCAGGGGGCGCGAGGCTACACCTTC. The V call is TRBV5-1, the J call TRBJ1-2; 8 nucleotides align to TRBD1. The V and J ends lost 2 bases and 8 bases, in that order; junction bases with no gene match: 5. From germline, CDR1 is SGHRS and CDR2 YFSETQ. This CDR3 spans 13 amino acids.

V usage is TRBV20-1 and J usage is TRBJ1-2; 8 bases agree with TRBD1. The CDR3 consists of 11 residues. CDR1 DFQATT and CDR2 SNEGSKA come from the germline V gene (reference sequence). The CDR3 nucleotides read TGCAGCGGACAGGGTGGCTATGGCTACACCTTC. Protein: CSGQGGYGYTF.

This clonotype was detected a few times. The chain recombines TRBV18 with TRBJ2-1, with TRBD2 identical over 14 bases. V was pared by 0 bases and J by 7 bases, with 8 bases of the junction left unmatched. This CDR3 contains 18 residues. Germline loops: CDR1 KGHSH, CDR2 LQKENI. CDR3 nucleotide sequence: TGTGCCAGCTCACCACCGAGAACGGGACTAGCGGGAGTGAATGAGCAGTTCTTC. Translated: CASSPPRTGLAGVNEQFF.

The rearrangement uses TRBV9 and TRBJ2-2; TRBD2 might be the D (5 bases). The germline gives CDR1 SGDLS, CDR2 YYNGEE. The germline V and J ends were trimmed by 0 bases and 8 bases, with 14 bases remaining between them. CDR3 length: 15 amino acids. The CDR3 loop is CASSVDSTIPGELFF. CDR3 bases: TGTGCCAGCAGCGTAGATTCGACTATACCGGGGGAGCTGTTTTTT.

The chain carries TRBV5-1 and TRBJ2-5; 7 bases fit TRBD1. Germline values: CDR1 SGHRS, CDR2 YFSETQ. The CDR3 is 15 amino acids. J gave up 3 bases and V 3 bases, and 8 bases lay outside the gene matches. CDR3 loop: CASSWKTGRKETQYF. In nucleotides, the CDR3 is TGCGCCAGCAGCTGGAAGACAGGGCGAAAAGAGACCCAGTACTTC.

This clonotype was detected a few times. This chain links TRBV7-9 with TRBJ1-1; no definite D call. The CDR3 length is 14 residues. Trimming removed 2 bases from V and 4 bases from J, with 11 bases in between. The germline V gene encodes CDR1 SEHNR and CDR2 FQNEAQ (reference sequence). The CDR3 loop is CASSLLGSSTEAFF. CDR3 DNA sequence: TGTGCCAGCAGCTTACTGGGGTCGAGCACTGAAGCTTTCTTT.

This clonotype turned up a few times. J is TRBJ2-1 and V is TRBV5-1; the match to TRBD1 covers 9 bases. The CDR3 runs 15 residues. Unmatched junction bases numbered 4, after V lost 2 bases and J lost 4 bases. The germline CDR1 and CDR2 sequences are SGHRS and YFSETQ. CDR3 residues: CASSFGQGNYNEQFF. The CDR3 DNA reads TGCGCCAGCAGCTTTGGACAGGGGAATTACAATGAGCAGTTCTTC.

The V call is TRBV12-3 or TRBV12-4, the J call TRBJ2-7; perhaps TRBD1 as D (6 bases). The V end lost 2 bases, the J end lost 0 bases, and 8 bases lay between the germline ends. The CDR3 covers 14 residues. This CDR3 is CASSLRGHSYEQYF. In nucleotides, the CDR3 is TGTGCCAGCAGTTTAAGGGGACACTCCTACGAGCAGTACTTC.

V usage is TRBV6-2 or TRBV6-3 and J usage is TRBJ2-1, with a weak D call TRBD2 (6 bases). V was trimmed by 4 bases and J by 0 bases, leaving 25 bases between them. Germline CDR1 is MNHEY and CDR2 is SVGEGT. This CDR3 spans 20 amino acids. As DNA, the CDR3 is TGTGCCAGCAGTTTCCCCAGTAGTCCGGGCGGGATGAGCTCCTACAATGAGCAGTTCTTC. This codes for CASSFPSSPGGMSSYNEQFF.

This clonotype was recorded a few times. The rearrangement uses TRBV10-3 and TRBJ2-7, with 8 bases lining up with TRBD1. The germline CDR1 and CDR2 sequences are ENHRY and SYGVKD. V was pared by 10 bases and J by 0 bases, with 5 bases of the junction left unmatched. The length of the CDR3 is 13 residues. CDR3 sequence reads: CATQGAGSYEQYF. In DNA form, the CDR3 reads TGTGCCACGCAGGGGGCGGGCTCCTACGAGCAGTACTTC.

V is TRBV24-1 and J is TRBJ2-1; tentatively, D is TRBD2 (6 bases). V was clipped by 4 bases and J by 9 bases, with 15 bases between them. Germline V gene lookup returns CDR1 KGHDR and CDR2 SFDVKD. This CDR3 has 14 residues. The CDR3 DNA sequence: TGTGCCACCAGTGACACCACTAGCCGGGGTGAGCAGTTCTTC. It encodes CATSDTTSRGEQFF.

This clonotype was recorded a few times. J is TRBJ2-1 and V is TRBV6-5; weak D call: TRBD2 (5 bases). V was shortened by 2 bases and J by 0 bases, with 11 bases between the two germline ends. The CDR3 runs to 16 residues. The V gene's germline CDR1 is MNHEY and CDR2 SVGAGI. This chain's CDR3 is CASSYDRGISYNEQFF. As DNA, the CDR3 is TGTGCCAGCAGTTACGATCGGGGAATCTCCTACAATGAGCAGTTCTTC.

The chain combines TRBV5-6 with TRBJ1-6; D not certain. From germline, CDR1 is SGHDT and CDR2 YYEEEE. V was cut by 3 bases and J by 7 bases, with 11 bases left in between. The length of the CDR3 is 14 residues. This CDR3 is CASSSRSRNSPLHF. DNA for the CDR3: TGTGCCAGCAGCTCCCGTTCGAGAAATTCACCCCTCCACTTT.

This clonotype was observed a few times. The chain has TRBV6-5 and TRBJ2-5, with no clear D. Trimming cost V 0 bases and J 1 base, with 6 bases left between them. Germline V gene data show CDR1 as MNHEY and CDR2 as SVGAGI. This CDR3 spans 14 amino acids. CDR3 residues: CASSYSSLQETQYF. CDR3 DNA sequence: TGTGCCAGCAGTTACTCGTCTCTCCAAGAGACCCAGTACTTC.

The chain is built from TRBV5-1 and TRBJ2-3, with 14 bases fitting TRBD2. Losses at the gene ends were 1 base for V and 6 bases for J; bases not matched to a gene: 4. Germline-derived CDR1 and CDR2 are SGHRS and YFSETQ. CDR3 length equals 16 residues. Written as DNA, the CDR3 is TGCGCCAGCAGCTTGCCGACTAGCGGGGGGGCGGATACGCAGTATTTT. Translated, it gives CASSLPTSGGADTQYF.

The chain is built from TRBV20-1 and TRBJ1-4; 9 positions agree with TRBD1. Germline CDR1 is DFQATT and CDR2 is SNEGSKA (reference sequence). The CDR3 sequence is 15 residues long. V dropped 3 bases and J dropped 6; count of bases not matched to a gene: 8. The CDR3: CSASPRDRVDEKLFF. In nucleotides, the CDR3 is TGCAGTGCTAGCCCACGGGACAGGGTAGATGAAAAACTGTTTTTT.

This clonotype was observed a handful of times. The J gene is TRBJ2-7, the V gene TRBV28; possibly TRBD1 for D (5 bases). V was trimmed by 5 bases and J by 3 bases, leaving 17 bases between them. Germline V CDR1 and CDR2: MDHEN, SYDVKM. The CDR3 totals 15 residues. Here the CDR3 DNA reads TGTGCCAGCAGTCAAACCCGGACACTACTCTACGAGCAGTACTTC. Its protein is CASSQTRTLLYEQYF. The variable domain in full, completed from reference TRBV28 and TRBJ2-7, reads DVKVTQSSRYLVKRTGEKVFLECVQDMDHENMFWYRQDPGLGLRLIYFSYDVKMKEKGDIPEGYSVSREKKERFSLILESASTNQTSMYLCASSQTRTLLYEQYFGPGTRLTVT.

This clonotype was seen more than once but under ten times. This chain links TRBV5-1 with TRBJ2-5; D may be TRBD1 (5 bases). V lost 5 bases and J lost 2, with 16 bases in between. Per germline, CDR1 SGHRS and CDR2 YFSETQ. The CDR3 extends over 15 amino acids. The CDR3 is CASSTTGPSQETQYF. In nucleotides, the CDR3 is TGCGCCAGCAGTACTACAGGCCCCTCTCAAGAGACCCAGTACTTC.